These 23 T cell receptor beta chains were sequenced from one sample in a study of shared clonotypes between healthy human individuals (dated by TCRdb to 2020 to 2021). The protocol used for the library was the immunoSEQ multiplex PCR assay. TCRdb holds this immuneACCESS table with in-frame rearrangements only. Some clones are missing; in checked studies, unresolved V genes explain under half, and the rest has no known cause. A total of approximately 650,000 clones appear in this sample, just under 97% of them only once. The ten largest clones represent 0.11% of the sample. CD8 naive samples were obtained by positive selection for CCR7 among CD45RO-negative cells, yielding a CD45RA+CCR7+ population from which TemRA cells were excluded. Material for sequencing was naive CD8+ T cells sorted from blood. In light of the paper, this sample's cell subset or site label describes: CD45RA+CCR7+. Receptor source: a woman aged 25 to 45 in good health.

This chain connects TRBV27 to TRBJ1-1; 8 nucleotides match TRBD1. Germline trimming cut 2 bases from V and 4 bases from J; bases unmatched to any gene: 9. The CDR3 is 16 residues long. Germline-derived CDR1 and CDR2 are MNHEY and SMNVEV (reference sequence). The CDR3 sequence is CASSLRQGAYGTEAFF. The CDR3 DNA reads as TGTGCCAGCAGTTTAAGGCAGGGGGCTTATGGCACTGAAGCTTTCTTT.

V usage is TRBV28 and J usage is TRBJ2-3; 7 bases are shared with TRBD2. J gave up 8 bases and V 4 bases, and 6 bases lay outside the gene matches. This CDR3 is built from 13 residues. Germline lookup yields CDR1 MDHEN and CDR2 SYDVKM. This CDR3 is CASSSSREGTQYF. In nucleotides, the CDR3 is TGTGCCAGCAGTTCCAGCAGGGAGGGTACGCAGTATTTT.

The chain recombines TRBV18 with TRBJ2-1, with D tentatively TRBD1 (5 bases). CDR1 is KGHSH, CDR2 LQKENI, per germline. This CDR3 region has 15 residues. V gave up 6 bases and J gave up 0 bases, with 12 bases separating them. CDR3 sequence: CASSIDRGSYNEQFF. CDR3 DNA: TGTGCCAGCTCGATAGACAGAGGCTCCTACAATGAGCAGTTCTTC.

The CDR3 DNA reads TGTGCCAGCAGTGAAGAGGGGAGAACTCAAGAGACCCAGTACTTC. Residues: CASSEEGRTQETQYF. V is TRBV2 and J is TRBJ2-5, with D perhaps matching TRBD1 or TRBD2 (5 bases each). The CDR3 contains 15 residues. V lost 1 base and J lost 2, with 11 bases in between. The germline CDR1 and CDR2 sequences are SNHLY and FYNNEI.

The chain recombines TRBV28 with TRBJ2-1; 8 positions match TRBD2. The V gene's germline CDR1 is MDHEN and CDR2 SYDVKM. With V trimmed by 2 bases and J by 6 bases, 6 bases remained unmatched. The CDR3 runs to 15 residues. The CDR3 DNA reads as TGTGCCAGCAGTTTAGGAACAGCGGGAGTCAATGAGCAGTTCTTC. Its translation is CASSLGTAGVNEQFF. The variable domain in full, completed from reference TRBV28 and TRBJ2-1, reads DVKVTQSSRYLVKRTGEKVFLECVQDMDHENMFWYRQDPGLGLRLIYFSYDVKMKEKGDIPEGYSVSREKKERFSLILESASTNQTSMYLCASSLGTAGVNEQFFGPGTRLTVL.

J is TRBJ1-1 and V is TRBV5-1, with D uncertain. Trimming took off 4 bases at V and 1 base at J, with 8 bases between the two ends. This CDR3 has 13 residues. Germline V CDR1 and CDR2: SGHRS, YFSETQ. The chain's CDR3 is CASSADGNTEAFF. CDR3 in DNA: TGCGCCAGCAGCGCAGACGGGAACACTGAAGCTTTCTTT.

The gene calls are TRBV2 and TRBJ1-4, with D uncertain. CDR1 and CDR2 (germline): SNHLY, FYNNEI. V lost 8 bases to trimming and J lost 3 bases, with 10 bases between them. This CDR3 is 13 amino acids long. The CDR3 nucleotides read TGTGCCAGCCGGGGAAATCCTAATGAAAAACTGTTTTTT. Protein sequence: CASRGNPNEKLFF.

V usage is TRBV4-1 and J usage is TRBJ2-1; TRBD2 is a possible D gene (6 bases). The CDR3 loop spans 14 amino acids. Germline lookup yields CDR1 MGHRA and CDR2 YSYEKL. Trimming left V 6 bases short and J 0 bases short, with 9 bases between. The CDR3 reads CASSYGGSYNEQFF. The CDR3 nucleotides are TGCGCCAGCAGTTACGGGGGCTCCTACAATGAGCAGTTCTTC.

The chain recombines TRBV19 with TRBJ1-1; the D gene is possibly TRBD1 (5 bases). V was shortened by 5 bases and J by 0 bases, with 13 bases between the two germline ends. From germline, CDR1 is LNHDA and CDR2 SQIVND (reference sequence). The CDR3 runs 15 residues. This CDR3 reads CASSDSSFMNTEAFF. The CDR3 nucleotides are TGTGCCAGTAGTGACAGTAGCTTCATGAACACTGAAGCTTTCTTT.

The J gene is TRBJ2-1, the V gene TRBV25-1, with D perhaps assigned TRBD1 or TRBD2 (5 bases each). Germline CDR1 and CDR2: MGHDK and SYGVNS. This CDR3 has 14 residues. Between the trimmed V and J ends, which lost 4 bases and 3 bases, there was a span of 10 bases. CDR3 region: CASSVGTSYNEQFF. CDR3 bases: TGTGCCAGCAGTGTGGGGACGAGCTACAATGAGCAGTTCTTC. The full variable domain, with the rest looked up from reference TRBV25-1 and TRBJ2-1, is EADIYQTPRYLVIGTGKKITLECSQTMGHDKMYWYQQDPGMELHLIHYSYGVNSTEKGDLSSESTVSRIRTEHFPLTLESARPSHTSQYLCASSVGTSYNEQFFGPGTRLTVL.

CDR3 protein: CASSYYASRAYGYTF. The CDR3 bases are TGTGCCAGCAGCTACTACGCATCCAGGGCCTATGGCTACACCTTC. The chain joins TRBV5-6 to TRBJ1-2, with a possible D match to TRBD1 (5 bases). Per germline, CDR1 SGHDT and CDR2 YYEEEE. The CDR3 is 15 amino acids. V was pared by 3 bases and J by 4 bases, with 16 bases between.

The chain recombines TRBV7-9 with TRBJ2-7; maybe TRBD1 (5 bases). CDR3 length equals 13 residues. V dropped 2 bases and J dropped 4 bases, with 9 bases sitting between them. The V gene's germline CDR1 is SEHNR and CDR2 FQNEAQ (reference sequence). The CDR3 reads CASSLSRDYEQYF. For the CDR3, the DNA is TGTGCCAGCAGCTTATCCAGGGATTACGAGCAGTACTTC.

J is TRBJ1-1 and V is TRBV30, with 12 bases lining up with TRBD1. CDR1 is GTSNPN and CDR2 is SVGIG in the germline V gene (reference sequence). CDR3 length: 15 amino acids. The ends lost 2 bases at V and 8 bases at J; junction bases unmatched: 9. The CDR3 here is CAWSKPGQGAREAFF. For the CDR3, the DNA is TGTGCCTGGAGTAAACCGGGACAGGGGGCCCGAGAAGCTTTCTTT.

J is TRBJ1-5 and V is TRBV5-8, with unresolved D. The CDR3 is 15 amino acids. The V end lost 5 bases, the J end lost 4 bases, and 16 bases lay between the germline ends. Germline assignment: CDR1 SGHTS and CDR2 YDEGEE. CDR3 bases: TGTGCCAGCAGTCCGTTCTGGGAGGGAAATCAGCCCCAGCATTTT. Translated: CASSPFWEGNQPQHF.

The chain carries TRBV7-9 and TRBJ2-1; 10 bases align to TRBD2. Per germline, CDR1 SEHNR and CDR2 FQNEAQ (reference sequence). V lost 6 bases, J lost 6 bases, and 17 bases stayed unmatched. The CDR3 spans 18 residues. The CDR3 here is CASRRPPRASGRGNEQFF. For the CDR3, the DNA is TGTGCCAGCAGACGACCCCCTCGTGCTAGCGGGAGAGGCAATGAGCAGTTCTTC.

This clone showed up just once. The chain has TRBV6-6 and TRBJ2-6, with D unclear. This CDR3 spans 13 amino acids. Germline CDR1 and CDR2: MNHNY and SVGAGI (reference sequence). V was cut by 4 bases and J by 2 bases, with 3 bases left in between. CDR3: CASSWTGANVLTF. DNA of the CDR3: TGTGCCAGCAGTTGGACTGGGGCCAACGTCCTGACTTTC.

The V gene is TRBV28, the J gene TRBJ2-5; D might be TRBD1 (5 bases). The J call may be mistaken, given a closer DNA end match to TRBJ2-7. CDR3 length: 13 amino acids. Germline V gene sequence: CDR1 MDHEN, CDR2 SYDVKM. CDR3: CASSFSRVYEQYF. CDR3 nucleotides: TGTGCCAGCAGTTTTTCCAGGGTGTACGAGCAGTACTTC.

This chain links TRBV28 with TRBJ2-1, with D maybe TRBD2 (5 bases). Per germline, CDR1 MDHEN and CDR2 SYDVKM. This CDR3 comprises 13 residues. V dropped 6 bases and J dropped 8 bases, with 14 bases sitting between them. The CDR3 nucleotides are TGTGCCAGCAGCCCTACTAGTTTTGATGAGCAGTTCTTC. Translated, it gives CASSPTSFDEQFF.

The chain uses TRBV27 and TRBJ2-3; perhaps TRBD2 as D (6 bases). The germline V and J ends were trimmed by 6 bases and 0 bases, with 22 bases remaining between them. Germline V gene lookup returns CDR1 MNHEY and CDR2 SMNVEV (reference sequence). CDR3 length: 18 residues. The CDR3 bases are TGTGCCAGCAGCGGGGGACTGGATTTGTACGATAGCACAGATACGCAGTATTTT. Its protein is CASSGGLDLYDSTDTQYF.

Only one count was recorded for this clone. The chain couples TRBV7-8 to TRBJ2-6; D call uncertain. The CDR3 extends over 14 amino acids. CDR1 and CDR2 (germline): SGHVS, FQNEAQ. With 5 bases removed from V and 3 bases from J, the gap between germline ends came to 8 bases. The CDR3 sequence: CASSKGLGANVLTF. As DNA, the CDR3 is TGTGCCAGCAGCAAGGGTCTTGGGGCCAACGTCCTGACTTTC.

This chain joins TRBV4-1 and TRBJ2-1; no clear D gene. Germline V gene data show CDR1 as MGHRA and CDR2 as YSYEKL. The CDR3 is made up of 15 amino acids. Trimming pared 2 bases from V and 7 bases from J, leaving 15 bases between. DNA for the CDR3: TGCGCCAGCAGCCAACCTACCCGACAATTTAATGAGCAGTTCTTC. Translated, it gives CASSQPTRQFNEQFF.

The J gene is TRBJ2-3, the V gene TRBV30; D call uncertain. CDR1 GTSNPN and CDR2 SVGIG come from the germline V gene (reference sequence). There are 14 residues in the CDR3. Trimming cost V 5 bases and J 0 bases, with 12 bases left between them. Written as DNA, the CDR3 is TGTGCCTGGGGATACCGGGCTAGCACAGATACGCAGTATTTT. It is translated as CAWGYRASTDTQYF. Looking up the rest from reference TRBV30 and TRBJ2-3 gives the full variable domain: SQTIHQWPATLVQPVGSPLSLECTVEGTSNPNLYWYRQAAGRGLQLLFYSVGIGQISSEVPQNLSASRPQDRQFILSSKKLLLSDSGFYLCAWGYRASTDTQYFGPGTRLTVL.

The chain has TRBV7-9 and TRBJ1-6; D is unresolved. Trimming stripped 1 base from V and 7 bases from J, with 8 bases between. CDR3 length: 14 residues. Germline CDR1 and CDR2: SEHNR and FQNEAQ (reference sequence). The CDR3 DNA follows: TGTGCCAGCAGCTTAGTTGTGGGAAATTCACCCCTCCACTTT. Amino acid sequence: CASSLVVGNSPLHF. Looking up the rest from reference TRBV7-9 and TRBJ1-6 gives the full variable domain: DTGVSQNPRHKITKRGQNVTFRCDPISEHNRLYWYRQTLGQGPEFLTYFQNEAQLEKSRLLSDRFSAERPKGSFSTLEIQRTEQGDSAMYLCASSLVVGNSPLHFGNGTRLTVT.